This note documents a single T cell receptor (beta chain) sequence. The study reverse transcribed the entire isolated RNA, so it sequenced expressed TCRB transcripts. The data were produced by immunoSEQ multiplex PCR, yet TCRdb's version contains in-frame clones alone and is incomplete. The data contain about 360,000 clones, 10% to 15% of them singletons. Sorting produced populations that all topped 95% purity. This specimen comes from a study of beta chain features in type 1 diabetes. The CDR3 extends over 17 amino acids. V lost 7 bases, J lost 1 base, and 21 bases lay in between. Germline V CDR1 and CDR2: SGHTA, FQGNSA.

The sequenced sample consisted of naive CD4+ T cells from blood. V and J are TRBV7-2 and TRBJ2-3; TRBD2 might be the D (5 bases). The receptor was isolated from a young man in good health. CDR3 in amino acids: CASTAWARGMGTDTQYF. In DNA, the CDR3 is TGTGCCAGCACCGCGTGGGCCCGGGGTATGGGCACAGATACGCAGTATTTT.